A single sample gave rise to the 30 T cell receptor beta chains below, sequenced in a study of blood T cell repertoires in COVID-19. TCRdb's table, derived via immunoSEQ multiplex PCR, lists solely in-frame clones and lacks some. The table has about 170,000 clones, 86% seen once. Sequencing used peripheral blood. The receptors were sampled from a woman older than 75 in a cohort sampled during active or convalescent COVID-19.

The CDR3 bases are TGCGCCAGCAGCCAAGATATCCGTAGAGTAGAGACCCAGTACTTC. It codes for CASSQDIRRVETQYF. V usage is TRBV4-1 and J usage is TRBJ2-5; D is ambiguous. The germline gives CDR1 MGHRA, CDR2 YSYEKL. V lost 0 bases and J lost 4, with 12 bases in between. The CDR3 extends over 15 amino acids.

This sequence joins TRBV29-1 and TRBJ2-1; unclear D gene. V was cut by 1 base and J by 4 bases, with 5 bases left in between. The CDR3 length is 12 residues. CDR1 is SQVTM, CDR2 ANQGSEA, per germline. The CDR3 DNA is TGCAGCGTTGAAGGGCTTTACAATGAGCAGTTCTTC. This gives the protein CSVEGLYNEQFF.

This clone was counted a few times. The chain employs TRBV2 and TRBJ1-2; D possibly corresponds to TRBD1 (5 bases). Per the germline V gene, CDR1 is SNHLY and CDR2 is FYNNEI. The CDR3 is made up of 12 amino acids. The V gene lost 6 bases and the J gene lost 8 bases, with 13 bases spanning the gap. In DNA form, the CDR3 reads TGTGCCAGCAGCAGGGATTCCAAGGGCTACACCTTC. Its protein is CASSRDSKGYTF.

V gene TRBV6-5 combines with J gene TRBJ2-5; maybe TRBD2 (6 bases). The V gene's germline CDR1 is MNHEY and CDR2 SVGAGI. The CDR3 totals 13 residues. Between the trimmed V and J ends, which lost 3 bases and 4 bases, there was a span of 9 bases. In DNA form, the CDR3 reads TGTGCCAGCAGTTATGGAGGGCCAGAGACCCAGTACTTC. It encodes CASSYGGPETQYF.

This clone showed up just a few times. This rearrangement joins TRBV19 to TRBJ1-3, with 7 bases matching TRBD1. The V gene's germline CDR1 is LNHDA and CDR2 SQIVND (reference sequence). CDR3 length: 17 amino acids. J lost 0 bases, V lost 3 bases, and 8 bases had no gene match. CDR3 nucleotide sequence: TGTGCCAGTAGTATGCGGGCTACAGGGGACTCTGGAAACACCATATATTTT. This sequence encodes CASSMRATGDSGNTIYF. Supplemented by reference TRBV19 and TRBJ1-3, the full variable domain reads DGGITQSPKYLFRKEGQNVTLSCEQNLNHDAMYWYRQDPGQGLRLIYYSQIVNDFQKGDIAEGYSVSREKKESFPLTVTSAQKNPTAFYLCASSMRATGDSGNTIYFGEGSWLTVV.

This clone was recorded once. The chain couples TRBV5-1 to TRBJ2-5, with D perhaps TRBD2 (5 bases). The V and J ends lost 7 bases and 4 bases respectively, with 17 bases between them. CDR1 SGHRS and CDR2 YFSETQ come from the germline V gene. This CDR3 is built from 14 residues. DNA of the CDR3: TGCGCCAGCCGGCGGACTTCACTGGGAGAGACCCAGTACTTC. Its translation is CASRRTSLGETQYF.

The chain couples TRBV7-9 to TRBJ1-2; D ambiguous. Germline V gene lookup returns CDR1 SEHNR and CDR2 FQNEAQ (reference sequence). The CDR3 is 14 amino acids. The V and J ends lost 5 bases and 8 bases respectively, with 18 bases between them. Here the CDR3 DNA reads TGTGCCAGCAGCCCGGTAACTGAGAGCTACGGCTACACCTTC. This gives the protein CASSPVTESYGYTF.

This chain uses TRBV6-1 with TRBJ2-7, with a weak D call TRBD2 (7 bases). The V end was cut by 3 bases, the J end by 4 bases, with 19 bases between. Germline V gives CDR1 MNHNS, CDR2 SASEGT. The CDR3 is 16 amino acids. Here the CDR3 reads CASSDAGAGAAYEQYV. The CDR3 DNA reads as TGTGCCAGCAGTGACGCGGGGGCGGGAGCAGCTTACGAGCAGTACGTC.

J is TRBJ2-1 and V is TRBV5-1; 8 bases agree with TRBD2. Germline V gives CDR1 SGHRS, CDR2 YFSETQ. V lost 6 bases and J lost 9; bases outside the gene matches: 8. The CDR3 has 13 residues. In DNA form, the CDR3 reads TGCGCCAGCATAGTTGCGGGAGGAGGTGAGCAGTTCTTC. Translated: CASIVAGGGEQFF.

The CDR3 nucleotides are TGTGCCAGCAGCTCAAGACAGGGGGCGAACACCGGGGAGCTGTTTTTT. This sequence encodes CASSSRQGANTGELFF. This chain uses TRBV7-2 with TRBJ2-2, with 9 bases that match TRBD1. Germline CDR1 reads SGHTA; CDR2 reads FQGNSA. V trimming: 4 bases; J trimming: 0 bases; junction bases outside the gene matches: 3. The CDR3 has 16 amino acids.

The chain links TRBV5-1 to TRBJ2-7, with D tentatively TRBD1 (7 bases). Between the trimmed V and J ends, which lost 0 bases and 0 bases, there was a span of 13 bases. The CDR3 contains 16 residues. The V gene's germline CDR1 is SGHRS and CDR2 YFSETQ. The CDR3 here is CASSLAAGGSSYEQYV. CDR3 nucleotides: TGCGCCAGCAGCTTGGCGGCAGGGGGGAGCTCCTACGAGCAGTACGTC.

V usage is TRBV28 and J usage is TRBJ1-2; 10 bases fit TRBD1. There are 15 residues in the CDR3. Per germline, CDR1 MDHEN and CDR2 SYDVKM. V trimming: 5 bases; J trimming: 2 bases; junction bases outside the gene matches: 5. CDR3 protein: CASSLPGQGNYGYTF. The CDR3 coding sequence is TGTGCCAGCAGTCTCCCGGGACAGGGGAACTATGGCTACACCTTC.

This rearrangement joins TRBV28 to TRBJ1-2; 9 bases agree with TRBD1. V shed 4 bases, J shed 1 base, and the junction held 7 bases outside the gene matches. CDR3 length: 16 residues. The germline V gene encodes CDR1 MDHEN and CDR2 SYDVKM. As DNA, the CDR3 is TGTGCCAGCAGTTATCCTCCGGGACAGGGTAACTATGGCTACACCTTC. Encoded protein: CASSYPPGQGNYGYTF.

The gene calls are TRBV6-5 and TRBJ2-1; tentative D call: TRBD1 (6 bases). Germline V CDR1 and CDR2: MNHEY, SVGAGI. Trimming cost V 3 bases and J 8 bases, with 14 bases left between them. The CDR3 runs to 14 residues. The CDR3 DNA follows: TGTGCCAGCAGTTATAACAGGGCTACGGATGAGCAGTTCTTC. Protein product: CASSYNRATDEQFF.

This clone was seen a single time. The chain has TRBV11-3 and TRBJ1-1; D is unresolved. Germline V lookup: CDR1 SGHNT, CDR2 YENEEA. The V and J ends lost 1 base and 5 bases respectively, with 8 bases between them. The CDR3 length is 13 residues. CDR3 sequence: CASSLGHRTEAFF. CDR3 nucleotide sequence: TGTGCCAGCAGCTTAGGACATAGAACTGAAGCTTTCTTT.

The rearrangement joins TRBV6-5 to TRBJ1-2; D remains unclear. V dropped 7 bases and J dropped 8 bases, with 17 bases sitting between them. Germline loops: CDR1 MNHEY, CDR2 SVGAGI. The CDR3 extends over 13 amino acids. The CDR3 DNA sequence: TGTGCCAGCAAGGAGCGCGTTGGTTCCGGCTACACCTTC. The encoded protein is CASKERVGSGYTF.

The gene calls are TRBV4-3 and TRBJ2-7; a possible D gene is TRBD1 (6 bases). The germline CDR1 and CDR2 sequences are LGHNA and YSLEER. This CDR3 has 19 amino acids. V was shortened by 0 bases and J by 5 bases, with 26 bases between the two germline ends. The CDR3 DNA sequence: TGCGCCAGCAGCCAAGAAAACAAGTTGCGGGTCGGACAGAGCAACGAGCAGTACTTC. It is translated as CASSQENKLRVGQSNEQYF.

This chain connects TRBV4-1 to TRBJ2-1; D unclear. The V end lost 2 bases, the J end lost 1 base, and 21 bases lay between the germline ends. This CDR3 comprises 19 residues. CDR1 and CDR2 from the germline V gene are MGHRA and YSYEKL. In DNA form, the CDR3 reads TGCGCCAGCAGCCAACAGTTCGGTTTACGAGGTGGTTCCTACAATGAGCAGTTCTTC. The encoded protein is CASSQQFGLRGGSYNEQFF.

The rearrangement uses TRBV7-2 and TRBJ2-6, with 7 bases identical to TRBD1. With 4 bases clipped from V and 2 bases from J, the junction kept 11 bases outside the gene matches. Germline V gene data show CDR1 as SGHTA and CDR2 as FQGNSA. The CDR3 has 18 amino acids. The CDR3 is CASSSIQDRLAGANVLTF. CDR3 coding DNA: TGTGCCAGCAGCTCAATTCAGGACAGGCTAGCTGGGGCCAACGTCCTGACTTTC.

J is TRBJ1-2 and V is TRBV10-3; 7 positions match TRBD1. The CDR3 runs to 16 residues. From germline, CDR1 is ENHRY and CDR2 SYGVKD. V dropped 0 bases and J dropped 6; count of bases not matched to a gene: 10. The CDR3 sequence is CAISESRSGQSHGYTF. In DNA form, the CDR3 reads TGTGCCATCAGTGAGTCGAGGTCGGGACAGTCCCATGGCTACACCTTC.

As DNA, the CDR3 is TGTGCCACCAGTGATTTTTTAAGCGGCAATGAGCAGTTCTTC. Protein: CATSDFLSGNEQFF. The chain uses TRBV24-1 and TRBJ2-1, with D possibly matching TRBD2 (5 bases). CDR3 length: 14 residues. V lost 1 base to trimming and J lost 6 bases, with 9 bases between them. CDR1 and CDR2 from the germline V gene are KGHDR and SFDVKD.

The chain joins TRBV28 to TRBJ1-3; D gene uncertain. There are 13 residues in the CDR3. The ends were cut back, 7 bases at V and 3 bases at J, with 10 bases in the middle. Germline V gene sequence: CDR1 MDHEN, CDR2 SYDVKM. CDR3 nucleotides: TGTGCCAGCACTTCAGTGGTTGGAAACACCATATATTTT. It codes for CASTSVVGNTIYF.

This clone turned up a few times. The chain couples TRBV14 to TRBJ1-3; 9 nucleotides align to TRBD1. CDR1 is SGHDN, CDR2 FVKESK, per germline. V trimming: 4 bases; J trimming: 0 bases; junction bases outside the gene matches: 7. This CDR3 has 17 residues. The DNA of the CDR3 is TGTGCCAGCAGCCGCCTGACAGGGGGAGACTCTGGAAACACCATATATTTT. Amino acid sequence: CASSRLTGGDSGNTIYF.

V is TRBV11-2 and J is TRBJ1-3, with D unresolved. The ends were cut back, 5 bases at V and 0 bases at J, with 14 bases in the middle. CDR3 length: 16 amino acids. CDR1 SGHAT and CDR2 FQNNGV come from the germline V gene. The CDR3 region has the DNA TGTGCCAGCAGCGCCGCTGAAGCGAACTCTGGAAACACCATATATTTT. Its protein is CASSAAEANSGNTIYF.

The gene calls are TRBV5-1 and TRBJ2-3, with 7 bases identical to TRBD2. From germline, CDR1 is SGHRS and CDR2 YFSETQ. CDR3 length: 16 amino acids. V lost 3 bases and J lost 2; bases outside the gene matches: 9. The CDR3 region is CASSSRRGRLTDTQYF. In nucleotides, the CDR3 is TGCGCCAGCAGCTCAAGGCGCGGGAGACTCACAGATACGCAGTATTTT. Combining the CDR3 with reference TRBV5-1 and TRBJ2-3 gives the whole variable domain KAGVTQTPRYLIKTRGQQVTLSCSPISGHRSVSWYQQTPGQGLQFLFEYFSETQRNKGNFPGRFSGRQFSNSRSEMNVSTLELGDSALYLCASSSRRGRLTDTQYFGPGTRLTVL.

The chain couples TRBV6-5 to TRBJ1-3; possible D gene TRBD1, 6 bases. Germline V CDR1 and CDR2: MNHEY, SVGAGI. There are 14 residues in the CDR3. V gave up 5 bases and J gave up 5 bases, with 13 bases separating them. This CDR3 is CASSPHGQRNTIYF. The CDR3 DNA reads TGTGCCAGCAGTCCCCATGGACAGCGAAACACCATATATTTT.

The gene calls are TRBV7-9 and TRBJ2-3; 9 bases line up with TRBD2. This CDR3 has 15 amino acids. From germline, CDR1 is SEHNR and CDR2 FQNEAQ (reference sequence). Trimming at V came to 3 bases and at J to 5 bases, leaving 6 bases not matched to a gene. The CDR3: CASSFPAGGRDTQYF. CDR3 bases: TGTGCCAGCAGCTTCCCTGCGGGGGGGCGAGATACGCAGTATTTT.

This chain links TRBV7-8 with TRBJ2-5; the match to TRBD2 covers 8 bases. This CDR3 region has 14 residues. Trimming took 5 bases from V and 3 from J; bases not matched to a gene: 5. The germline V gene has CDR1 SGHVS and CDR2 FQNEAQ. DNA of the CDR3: TGTGCCAGCAGCCCTGGGACTAGAAAAGAGACCCAGTACTTC. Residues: CASSPGTRKETQYF. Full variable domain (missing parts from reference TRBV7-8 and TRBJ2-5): GAGVSQSPRYKVAKRGQDVALRCDPISGHVSLFWYQQALGQGPEFLTYFQNEAQLDKSGLPSDRFFAERPEGSVSTLKIQRTQQEDSAVYLCASSPGTRKETQYFGPGTRLLVL.

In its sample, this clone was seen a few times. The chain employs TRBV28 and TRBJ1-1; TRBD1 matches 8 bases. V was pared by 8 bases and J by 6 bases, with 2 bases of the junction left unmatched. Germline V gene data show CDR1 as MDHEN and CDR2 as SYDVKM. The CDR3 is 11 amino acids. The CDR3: CASGTGPEAFF. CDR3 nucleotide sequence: TGTGCCAGCGGGACAGGTCCTGAAGCTTTCTTT.

The CDR3 coding sequence is TGTGCCAGCAGTCCCCCGGGGGGGCATTGGGAGACCCAGTACTTC. It is translated as CASSPPGGHWETQYF. The chain recombines TRBV3-1 (or the pseudogene TRBV3-2) with TRBJ2-5; 8 bases map to TRBD2. Trimming at V came to 6 bases and at J to 5 bases, leaving 11 bases not matched to a gene. Germline CDR1 is LGHDT and CDR2 is YNNKEL (reference sequence). The CDR3 contains 15 residues.